The T cell receptor beta chain described here comes from a study of glioma-infiltrating T cells after dendritic cell vaccination listed by TCRdb under 2016. In the study overall: A cohort of roughly 15 glioblastoma patients from Phase I and II dendritic cell vaccination trials was included, of whom 9 were newly diagnosed and 6 had recurrent disease. Between 2003 and 2012, patients were given autologous tumor lysate-pulsed dendritic cell vaccination. The vaccine consisted of monocyte-derived dendritic cells cultured less than eight days with IL-4 and GM-CSF, then pulsed overnight with autologous tumor lysate. Patients received three intradermal dendritic cell vaccine injections at biweekly intervals in the arm below the axilla. In glioblastoma patients vaccinated with dendritic cells, deep sequencing of TCR beta CDR3 regions served to measure tumor-infiltrating lymphocyte content and to compare repertoires between tumor and blood. TCR sequencing metrics, including TIL content and tumor-blood repertoire overlap, were correlated with survival after dendritic cell vaccination.

This specimen's time point label, per the study, means: after dendritic cell vaccination, including at tumor progression/relapse. Patients were selected on the basis of adequate residual fresh-frozen tumor tissue and more than two years of available survival data. None of the glioblastoma patients carried an isocitrate dehydrogenase mutation, although molecular status otherwise varied. PBMC were collected before vaccination, two weeks after the third vaccination, and at tumor progression if progression occurred. Genomic DNA was extracted with the Qiagen DNeasy Blood extraction Kit. TCRB CDR3 regions were amplified from 1.5 to 2.5 ug genomic DNA, or all available DNA if less, using the immunoSEQ assay. The multiplex PCR employed 60 forward primers targeting TCR V beta segments and 13 reverse primers targeting J beta segments. To estimate reads per starting template, synthetic control templates were spiked into each sample at limiting dilution. The Illumina HiSeq System generated sequencing reads of 87 bp. Per the source publication's procedure: PCR and sequencing errors were removed by a nearest neighbor algorithm that merged closely related sequences. TCR overlap was defined as the percentage of unique tumor TCR beta sequences that were also found in the peripheral blood of the same patient. TCRdb mirrors the immuneACCESS table, restricted to in-frame sequences. Some clones are absent from its copies; in checked studies, under half trace to an unresolved V gene, and the reason for the others is unknown. V, J and clone size derive from that table, while D and trimming were established from the DNA sequence. This sample gives about 76,000 clones in total; 87% of them show up just once. 2% to 2.5% of the sample goes to the ten largest clones.

The research as a whole found: No direct relationship between TCR clonality and survival was found, suggesting that a diverse polyclonal response may matter. The cohort was small and heterogeneous, with few patients having full blood and tumor sets and even fewer initial-recurrent tumor pairs. Longer time to progression and overall survival after dendritic cell vaccination were predicted by higher estimated pretreatment TIL content. The three-group TCR overlap response model was described as speculative and requiring prospective validation.

Trimming takes 6 bases from V and 6 bases from J, and the germline ends sit 6 bases apart. The germline V gene provides CDR1 SNHLY and CDR2 FYNNEI. The CDR3 runs 11 amino acids, cysteine and phenylalanine included. The CDR3 DNA has 33 bases and is translated from base 1. Comments on this clone: Its antigen specificity is not known. No much larger clone is present one base from it, and per-base qualities are unavailable.

The receptor comes from a human donor with glioblastoma. Specimen: blood, collected after dendritic cell vaccination. The rearrangement joined TRBV2 to TRBJ2-4; the D gene remains uncertain. For the CDR3, the sequence is CASSPSNIQYF. The nucleotides read TGTGCCAGCAGCCCTTCAAACATTCAGTACTTC.